This TCR beta chain was documented in a study of T cell repertoires and leukemia-associated antigens (dated by TCRdb to about 2019). About the study as a whole: Per sample, about 5.1 to 7 million read pairs and about 3.3 to 5.0 million effective reads were obtained, for approximately 15 million effective reads in total.

As concerns this clonotype: Its antigen remains undetermined. The junction differs from germline at one of its ends, possibly a read error.

As a first step, the CD3+ T cells were left to rest overnight in RPMI 1640 lacking fetal bovine serum, at 2.5 million cells/mL. MACS immunomagnetic beads were used, per the manufacturer's instructions, to isolate CD3+ T cells from PBMCs. Total RNA was extracted from the cultured T cells with TRIzol reagent. TCRbeta libraries were amplified from RNA using 5' rapid amplification of cDNA ends (5'RACE). Before sequencing, library concentration and integrity were assessed using Qubit, an Agilent instrument, and quantitative PCR. A commercial service provider sequenced the qualified libraries on Illumina HiSeq or MiSeq. Under the source paper's analysis protocol: TCR sequences in each sample were identified using MiXCR version 1.8.2. For a clone to count as qualified, its CDR3 had to be longer than four amino acids, its nucleotide length had to be in-frame, and the clone could not contain a stop codon. An effective read was defined as a read containing the complete CDR3 structure. Validation of expanded clones was performed by RT-PCR with 24 Vbeta primers, GeneScan spectratyping, and Sanger sequencing. TCRdb redid the processing of the public reads, applying fastp at Q25 and MiXCR, and retained in-frame beta chains. CDR3 protein sequences are deduplicated, and each keeps its most common genes and DNA. The V and J calls reflect TCRdb's pipeline rather than the authors' work. The sample table shows over 10,000 distinct CDR3 sequences, and about two fifths are seen once. Together, the top ten hold 30% to 40% of the sample.

General conclusions and limits of the study: The antigen specificity and function of the expanded clones were not directly tested, and further investigation of both was required. The four groups showed no significant differences in numbers of Vbeta genes (roughly 60), Jbeta genes (around 15), VDJ rearrangements, or unique CDR3s.

Specimen: CD3+ T cells sorted from blood and cultured. The receptor was isolated from a female donor in good health.

The DNA is as follows: TGTGCCAGCAGCTTGGGGGCAGTCAATCAGTCCCAGCATTTT. This codes for CASSLGAVNQSQHF. The sequence links TRBV7-9 to TRBJ1-5; a tentative D call is TRBD1 (6 bases match). Measured from the cysteine to the phenylalanine, the CDR3 is 14 residues long. Of the read, only the CDR3 DNA is kept; its 42 bases are in frame from base 1. CDR1 and CDR2 (SEHNR, FQNEAQ) derive from the germline V gene (reference sequence). Extended through the reference TRBV7-9 and TRBJ1-5 proteins, this CDR3 yields the full variable domain: DTGVSQNPRHKITKRGQNVTFRCDPISEHNRLYWYRQTLGQGPEFLTYFQNEAQLEKSRLLSDRFSAERPKGSFSTLEIQRTEQGDSAMYLCASSLGAVNQSQHFGDGTRLSIL.